These T cell receptor beta chains were read from a single sample in a study of T cell changes during pregnancy in multiple sclerosis. Repertoires were generated with immunoSEQ multiplex PCR, while TCRdb's copy carries only in-frame clones and drops some. The sample includes approximately 94,000 clones, around 93% seen only once; the top ten take less than 2%. This sample comprised peripheral blood, obtained after pregnancy. Receptors were obtained from a female donor with multiple sclerosis, enrolled in a pregnancy study. Both conserved end residues are part of each CDR3. The D gene is left open where the match is weak. Clone size is stated in some rows and not others, as once, few, many or a class when expanded.

abundance	len	v_gene	j_gene	d_gene	CDR3nt	CDR3aa
.	15	TRBV27	TRBJ2-5	TRBD2	TGTGCCAGCAGTTTATCTCCGCGGGAGTGGGAGACCCAGTACTTC	CASSLSPREWETQYF
.	14	TRBV5-1	TRBJ2-3	.	TGCGCCAGCAGCTTCGGACAGAGCACAGATACGCAGTATTTT	CASSFGQSTDTQYF
.	14	TRBV28	TRBJ1-2	TRBD1	TGTGCCAGCAGTCGGGAGGGACAGGGCTATGGCTACACCTTC	CASSREGQGYGYTF
.	13	TRBV2	TRBJ2-5	.	TGTGCCAGCAGCGCGAATAACCAAGAGACCCAGTACTTC	CASSANNQETQYF
.	14	TRBV5-4	TRBJ2-7	TRBD2	TGTGCCAGCAGCCTGACTAGCGGATCCTACGAGCAGTACTTC	CASSLTSGSYEQYF
.	11	TRBV18	TRBJ2-1	.	TGTGCCAGCTCACTTAAAGAGGAGCAGTTCTTC	CASSLKEEQFF
.	15	TRBV5-1	TRBJ1-3	.	TGCGCCAGCAGCTTAGGGGTGAGCTCTGGAAACACCATATATTTT	CASSLGVSSGNTIYF
.	16	TRBV27	TRBJ1-1	TRBD1	TGTGCCAGCAGTTTATCGGAGGGGGCTTACAACACTGAAGCTTTCTTT	CASSLSEGAYNTEAFF
.	18	TRBV4-2	TRBJ2-7	TRBD2	TGTGCCAGCAGCCAAGATTCCCCCTTAGCGGGGGGGATTTACGAGCAGTACTTC	CASSQDSPLAGGIYEQYF
.	17	TRBV5-1	TRBJ2-5	TRBD2	TGCGCCAGCAGCTTGGGGGGTCTAGCGGGAGGAGGTGAGACCCAGTACTTC	CASSLGGLAGGGETQYF
.	16	TRBV5-1	TRBJ2-1	TRBD1	TGCGCCAGCAGCCCGCCGGGACAGGGACTCTACAATGAGCAGTTCTTC	CASSPPGQGLYNEQFF
.	13	TRBV27	TRBJ1-2	.	TGTGCCAGCAGTTTGGGGCGGAACTATGGCTACACCTTC	CASSLGRNYGYTF
.	18	TRBV7-9	TRBJ2-5	TRBD2	TGTGCCAGCAGCTTAATACAGGGACTAGCGGGGGGGCAAGAGACCCAGTACTTC	CASSLIQGLAGGQETQYF
.	12	TRBV6-5	TRBJ1-6	.	TGTGCCAGCAGTTTAAGGGGGGGCCTTCTCCACTTT	CASSLRGGLLHF
.	16	TRBV6-1	TRBJ2-1	TRBD2	TGTGCCAGCAGTGACCAACTAGCGGGAGATCGCAATGAGCAGTTCTTC	CASSDQLAGDRNEQFF
.	11	TRBV5-6	TRBJ2-5	.	TGTGCCAGCAGCCTCCAAGAGACCCAGTACTTC	CASSLQETQYF
.	18	TRBV30	TRBJ1-1	TRBD1	TGTGCCTGGAAAGAGTTGGGCACAAGGACAGGGAATTTCGCTGAAGCTTTCTTT	CAWKELGTRTGNFAEAFF
.	14	TRBV7-9	TRBJ2-1	.	TGTGCCAGCAGCTTCGATGGGGCTTGGAGTGAGCAGTTCTTC	CASSFDGAWSEQFF
.	16	TRBV5-6	TRBJ1-2	TRBD1	TGTGCCAGCAGCTTGTGGGACAGGGGAAGGGGGCCTGGCTACACCTTC	CASSLWDRGRGPGYTF
.	14	TRBV5-1	TRBJ2-1	.	TGCGCCAGCAGCCCCACTAGTACCTACAATGAGCAGTTCTTC	CASSPTSTYNEQFF
.	14	TRBV9	TRBJ2-7	.	TGTGCCAGCAGCGTAGAGGCAGGCACCTACGAGCAGTACTTC	CASSVEAGTYEQYF
.	12	TRBV30	TRBJ1-3	.	TGTGCCTGGATGGAGGCTGGAAACACCATATATTTT	CAWMEAGNTIYF
.	15	TRBV5-1	TRBJ2-1	TRBD2	TGCGCCAGCAGCGATCTAGCGGGAGTTCGGAATGAGCAGTTCTTC	CASSDLAGVRNEQFF
.	13	TRBV7-6	TRBJ1-4	TRBD1	TGTGCCAGCAGCTTAGACAGGGGGGAAAAACTGTTTTTT	CASSLDRGEKLFF
.	18	TRBV5-4	TRBJ2-5	TRBD1	TGTGCCAGCAGCTTGGCCGGCCGGACAGGGACCTTCAGAGAGACCCAGTACTTC	CASSLAGRTGTFRETQYF
.	15	TRBV30	TRBJ2-3	.	TGTGCCTGGGCCTTGGAGCGGACGAACACAGATACGCAGTATTTT	CAWALERTNTDTQYF
once	16	TRBV5-1	TRBJ1-3	.	TGCGCCAGCAGACCTACCCCCGGGAACTCTGGAAACACCATATATTTT	CASRPTPGNSGNTIYF
.	15	TRBV6-5	TRBJ1-1	TRBD1	TGTGCCAGCAGTCACCCGAGACAGGGGAGGACTGAAGCTTTCTTT	CASSHPRQGRTEAFF
.	18	TRBV6-4	TRBJ2-3	TRBD2	TGTGCCAGCAGTTCCACCTATAAGACTAGCGGGGGAGTAGATACGCAGTATTTT	CASSSTYKTSGGVDTQYF
.	14	TRBV30	TRBJ2-7	.	TGTGCCTGGAGTCTGGCGGGTGGCTCCTACGAGCAGTACTTC	CAWSLAGGSYEQYF
.	17	TRBV19	TRBJ2-1	.	TGTGCCAGTAGTATGGTTGGGTTAGGGGCCCCATACAATGAGCAGTTCTTC	CASSMVGLGAPYNEQFF
.	17	TRBV14	TRBJ2-1	TRBD2	TGTGCCAGCAGCCAAGAGGGGACTAGCGGGGGTTACAATGAGCAGTTCTTC	CASSQEGTSGGYNEQFF
.	15	TRBV7-2	TRBJ1-1	.	TGTGCCAGCAGCTTAGTGGCAGGCGTAGGGGCTGAAGCTTTCTTT	CASSLVAGVGAEAFF
.	13	TRBV27	TRBJ2-1	.	TGTGCCAGCAGTTTAGGACTTAACAATGAGCAGTTCTTC	CASSLGLNNEQFF
.	17	TRBV7-3	TRBJ2-3	.	TGTGCCAGCAGCTTATTGGGCAGGTCGCAGGGGACAGATACGCAGTATTTT	CASSLLGRSQGTDTQYF
.	15	TRBV28	TRBJ2-7	TRBD1	TGTGCCAGCTGCTCCCGGGACAGACCCACCTACGAGCAGTACTTC	CASCSRDRPTYEQYF
many	15	TRBV6-4	TRBJ2-3	.	TGTGCCAGCAGTGTGGATAGCGGTAGCACAGATACGCAGTATTTT	CASSVDSGSTDTQYF
.	17	TRBV19	TRBJ2-7	TRBD2	TGTGCCAGTAGCGGCACAACCGGGACTAGCGTGAACTACGAGCAGTACTTC	CASSGTTGTSVNYEQYF
few	13	TRBV11-1	TRBJ2-7	TRBD1	TGTGCCAGCAGCTTGGACAGGGCCCTAGGGCAGTACTTC	CASSLDRALGQYF
.	16	TRBV6-6	TRBJ1-3	TRBD1	TGTGCCAGCAGTTACGGGATAGGGACAGCTGGAAACACCATATATTTT	CASSYGIGTAGNTIYF
.	15	TRBV10-3	TRBJ1-5	.	TGTGCCACTGAGCCTAACAGAGGGAGCAATCAGCCCCAGCATTTT	CATEPNRGSNQPQHF
.	13	TRBV7-6	TRBJ1-1	.	TGTGCCAGCAGCTTACGAGGGAACACTGAAGCTTTCTTT	CASSLRGNTEAFF
.	13	TRBV11-2	TRBJ1-1	.	TGTGCCAGCAGCTTTACTGGGAACACTGAAGCTTTCTTT	CASSFTGNTEAFF
.	14	TRBV2	TRBJ1-4	TRBD1	TGTGCCAGTGCACAGGGGGCGGTGGGGGAAAAACTGTTTTTT	CASAQGAVGEKLFF
.	14	TRBV2	TRBJ1-3	.	TGTGCCAGCAGTGATTGGGACTATGGAAACACCATATATTTT	CASSDWDYGNTIYF
.	17	TRBV5-6	TRBJ2-7	TRBD2	TGTGCCAGCAGCTTGTGGGGGCTCGGGGGGGGATCCTACGAGCAGTACTTC	CASSLWGLGGGSYEQYF
.	15	TRBV6-5	TRBJ2-3	.	TGTGCCAGCAGTTACCGGAGGGGGGGCGAGGGTACGCAGTATTTT	CASSYRRGGEGTQYF
once	14	TRBV29-1	TRBJ1-2	TRBD1	TGCAGCGTTGAATCGACAGGGTTAGGGGGTGGCTACACCTTC	CSVESTGLGGGYTF
.	14	TRBV7-3	TRBJ2-1	TRBD2	TGTGCCAGCACCCCTAGCGGGGGGGCAAATGAGCAGTTCTTC	CASTPSGGANEQFF
once	16	TRBV5-1	TRBJ1-1	.	TGCGCCAGCAGCCCAAGGGTCGGGGGTATGAACACTGAAGCTTTCTTT	CASSPRVGGMNTEAFF
.	13	TRBV5-6	TRBJ1-2	.	TGTGCCAGCAGCCCAGGTGATCTATATGGCTACACCTTC	CASSPGDLYGYTF
.	16	TRBV28	TRBJ2-1	TRBD2	TGTGCCACCTGCCGGGGGGGCGCGGGAGATCGATATGAGCAGTTCTTC	CATCRGGAGDRYEQFF
.	16	TRBV14	TRBJ2-7	TRBD2	TGTGCCAGCACCCATAGCGGGGGGGACCAACCCTACGAGCAGTACTTC	CASTHSGGDQPYEQYF
.	13	TRBV28	TRBJ1-4	.	TGTGCCAGCAGTTTATTCCTAAGAGAAAAACTGTTTTTT	CASSLFLREKLFF
.	15	TRBV4-1	TRBJ2-7	TRBD1	TGCGCCAGCAGCCTTTGGACAGGGGCCCTCTGGGAGCAGTACTTC	CASSLWTGALWEQYF